This TCR beta chain appears in the sequencing data of a study of T cell responses to AZD1222 COVID-19 vaccine. Study details: Second doses that came at about 4 or about 12 weeks were put together. General observations from the study: It was only 6 or 7 AZD1222 recipients who were seropositive at baseline. White British people made up most donors, females outnumbered males, and clonal diversity was possibly underestimated. At 160-218 and 743-854, vaccine-associated CD4 TCRs were dominant, and they spanned spike.

To note about this clone: Its target is unknown.

The table came from immunoSEQ multiplex PCR; TCRdb's copy has only in-frame clones and leaves some out. The top ten clones hold 5% to 6.5% of a sample with roughly 150,000 clones, 93% of them seen once. The J segment lost 4 bases and the V segment lost 0 bases, leaving 5 bases of the junction unmatched. CDR3 length equals 14 residues. Germline V CDR1 and CDR2: SQVTM, ANQGSEA. This TCR was sampled from an adult in good health. The material sequenced was peripheral blood, taken on day 0 of AZD1222 vaccination. The chain uses TRBV29-1 and TRBJ1-2; 7 nucleotides agree with TRBD1. The CDR3 reads CSVEDSRDSYGYTF. The CDR3 coding sequence is TGCAGCGTTGAAGATTCCCGGGACAGCTATGGCTACACCTTC.